These 25 T cell receptor beta chains were all obtained from the same sample, sequenced in a study of blood T cell repertoires in COVID-19. TCRdb keeps only in-frame clones here, not all; method: immunoSEQ multiplex PCR. The sample records 110,000 or so clones, around nine tenths being singletons. The sample was peripheral blood. These receptors were taken from a woman aged 50 to 60 with acute or convalescent COVID-19.

The chain combines TRBV3-1 (or the pseudogene TRBV3-2) with TRBJ2-5; possible D gene TRBD2, 6 bases. This CDR3 contains 14 residues. The V end lost 4 bases, the J end lost 5 bases, and 14 bases lay between the germline ends. The germline gives CDR1 LGHDT, CDR2 YNNKEL (reference sequence). This chain's CDR3 is CASSRGGSLETQYF. The CDR3 nucleotides are TGTGCCAGCAGCCGCGGAGGGAGTCTGGAGACCCAGTACTTC.

The chain employs TRBV11-2 and TRBJ2-2; the D gene is possibly TRBD1 (6 bases). Germline V CDR1 and CDR2: SGHAT, FQNNGV. The V end lost 7 bases, the J end lost 4 bases, and 16 bases lay between the germline ends. The CDR3 totals 15 residues. This CDR3 is CASTWGPTVTGELFF. The CDR3 nucleotides are TGTGCCAGCACGTGGGGGCCGACGGTCACCGGGGAGCTGTTTTTT.

The J gene is TRBJ2-7, the V gene TRBV3-1 (or the pseudogene TRBV3-2); D may be TRBD2 (6 bases). The germline CDR1 and CDR2 sequences are LGHDT and YNNKEL (reference sequence). V was clipped by 3 bases and J by 6 bases, with 9 bases between them. CDR3 length: 12 amino acids. CDR3 nucleotide sequence: TGTGCCAGCAGCCATATCGGGGGCGAGCAGTACTTC. Translation gives CASSHIGGEQYF.

The chain links TRBV9 to TRBJ2-1, with a weak D call TRBD2 (7 bases). CDR3 length: 15 residues. V lost 4 bases and J lost 6, with 17 bases in between. From germline, CDR1 is SGDLS and CDR2 YYNGEE. The DNA of the CDR3 is TGTGCCAGCAGCCCACGGGCAGGGGAGGGCAATGAGCAGTTCTTC. Its translation: CASSPRAGEGNEQFF.

This chain uses TRBV19 with TRBJ1-4, with 7 positions matching TRBD1. The CDR3 extends over 16 amino acids. CDR1 is LNHDA and CDR2 is SQIVND in the germline V gene (reference sequence). V was pared by 5 bases and J by 7 bases, with 13 bases of the junction left unmatched. CDR3 nucleotide sequence: TGTGCCAGTAGTGCCGGGACAGCCAGTGGGAGTGAAAAACTGTTTTTT. As protein: CASSAGTASGSEKLFF.

This sequence joins TRBV30 and TRBJ1-5; 8 bases are a match to TRBD1. After removal of 3 bases from V and 1 base from J, the junction contained 11 bases not matched to a gene. Per the germline V gene, CDR1 is GTSNPN and CDR2 is SVGIG (reference sequence). The CDR3 totals 17 residues. The CDR3 DNA sequence: TGTGCCTGGAGCCCCGTAACAGGGGGAATAAGCAATCAGCCCCAGCATTTT. Residues: CAWSPVTGGISNQPQHF. Looking up the rest from reference TRBV30 and TRBJ1-5 gives the full variable domain: SQTIHQWPATLVQPVGSPLSLECTVEGTSNPNLYWYRQAAGRGLQLLFYSVGIGQISSEVPQNLSASRPQDRQFILSSKKLLLSDSGFYLCAWSPVTGGISNQPQHFGDGTRLSIL.

This clone was seen once. The rearrangement links TRBV7-2 to TRBJ2-2, with 7 bases that match TRBD1. CDR3 size: 15 residues. V shed 5 bases and J 4 bases; nucleotides not matched to a gene: 7. Germline V gene data show CDR1 as SGHTA and CDR2 as FQGNSA. The CDR3 is CASSRGQLLTGELFF. The CDR3 coding sequence is TGTGCCAGCAGCCGGGGACAGCTCCTCACCGGGGAGCTGTTTTTT.

The chain recombines TRBV30 with TRBJ1-4; 7 nucleotides line up with TRBD1. CDR1 and CDR2 (germline): GTSNPN, SVGIG (reference sequence). This CDR3 has 14 residues. V lost 3 bases, J lost 8 bases, and 9 bases stayed unmatched. The CDR3 nucleotides are TGTGCCTGGAGAAGAGGGGGCGCGGCCGAAAAACTGTTTTTT. Its translation: CAWRRGGAAEKLFF.

The chain carries TRBV2 and TRBJ2-7, with 9 bases aligning to TRBD1. Germline loops: CDR1 SNHLY, CDR2 FYNNEI. V gave up 5 bases and J gave up 3 bases; unmatched junction bases: 5. The CDR3 is 14 amino acids. The CDR3 nucleotides are TGTGCCAGCAGTCTACAGGGGGCAAGCTACGAGCAGTACTTC. Translating it yields CASSLQGASYEQYF.

The chain links TRBV30 to TRBJ2-5; 7 bases line up with TRBD2. The CDR3 is 14 amino acids. Trimming at V came to 0 bases and at J to 3 bases, leaving 4 bases not matched to a gene. Germline V lookup: CDR1 GTSNPN, CDR2 SVGIG (reference sequence). CDR3 amino acids: CAWSVRGVKETQYF. In DNA form, the CDR3 reads TGTGCCTGGAGTGTACGGGGGGTTAAAGAGACCCAGTACTTC.

The chain employs TRBV6-5 and TRBJ1-5; D remains ambiguous. There are 13 residues in the CDR3. Trimming left V 6 bases short and J 3 bases short, with 9 bases between. CDR1 is MNHEY and CDR2 is SVGAGI in the germline V gene. CDR3 amino acids: CASSTRDNQPQHF. CDR3 in DNA: TGTGCCAGCAGCACGAGGGACAATCAGCCCCAGCATTTT.

The CDR3 loop is CASSQLGGGPLNTQYF. CDR3 DNA: TGTGCCAGCAGCCAATTAGGGGGAGGGCCCTTAAATACGCAGTATTTT. The V and J genes are TRBV3-1 (or the pseudogene TRBV3-2) and TRBJ2-3, with D perhaps TRBD2 (7 bases). The CDR3 has 16 residues. Between the trimmed V and J ends, which lost 2 bases and 7 bases, there was a span of 19 bases. The V gene's germline CDR1 is LGHDT and CDR2 YNNKEL (reference sequence).

The chain has TRBV30 and TRBJ1-6; a weak D match, TRBD1 (6 bases). V shed 4 bases and J shed 6 bases, with 16 bases lying between them. The CDR3 is 15 amino acids. Germline CDR1 reads GTSNPN; CDR2 reads SVGIG (reference sequence). The CDR3, as DNA: TGTGCCTGGACCCAGACAGGTACCCTTAATTCACCCCTCCACTTT. Encoded protein: CAWTQTGTLNSPLHF. The full variable domain, completed using reference TRBV30 and TRBJ1-6, is SQTIHQWPATLVQPVGSPLSLECTVEGTSNPNLYWYRQAAGRGLQLLFYSVGIGQISSEVPQNLSASRPQDRQFILSSKKLLLSDSGFYLCAWTQTGTLNSPLHFGNGTRLTVT.

The CDR3 sequence: CASSTGRGRSEAFF. DNA for the CDR3: TGTGCCAGTAGTACGGGAAGAGGGAGGTCTGAAGCTTTCTTT. The rearrangement joins TRBV19 to TRBJ1-1, with no clear D. Germline CDR1 is LNHDA and CDR2 is SQIVND (reference sequence). Trimming left V 4 bases short and J 6 bases short, with 15 bases between. The CDR3 totals 14 residues.

The V call is TRBV6-6, the J call TRBJ1-4; TRBD1 matches at 10 bases. Germline CDR1 MNHNY, CDR2 SVGAGI (reference sequence). CDR3 length: 14 amino acids. V was pared by 5 bases and J by 8 bases, with 5 bases of the junction left unmatched. CDR3 coding DNA: TGTGCCAGCAGTAGACAGGGGGCATGGGAAAAACTGTTTTTT. It translates to CASSRQGAWEKLFF.

The chain combines TRBV11-3 with TRBJ2-2; a possible D gene is TRBD1 (5 bases). The CDR3 length is 15 residues. Germline CDR1 reads SGHNT; CDR2 reads YENEEA. Trimming cost V 5 bases and J 6 bases, with 16 bases left between them. The CDR3 region is CASSTWGLGAGELFF. The CDR3 DNA reads as TGTGCCAGCAGCACCTGGGGTCTAGGGGCCGGGGAGCTGTTTTTT.

J is TRBJ1-1 and V is TRBV5-4, with D perhaps matching TRBD1 (6 bases). The CDR3 loop spans 13 amino acids. The germline V gene has CDR1 SGHNT and CDR2 YYREEE (reference sequence). Trimming removed 4 bases at V and 3 bases at J, with 10 bases between. This chain's CDR3 is CASSRDRHTEAFF. For the CDR3, the DNA is TGTGCCAGCAGCCGAGACAGGCACACTGAAGCTTTCTTT.

In this sample, this clone turned up a few times. The rearrangement uses TRBV2 and TRBJ1-5; 9 nucleotides align to TRBD1. Germline loops: CDR1 SNHLY, CDR2 FYNNEI. The CDR3 is made up of 14 amino acids. V gave up 6 bases and J gave up 2 bases; unmatched junction bases: 2. CDR3 DNA: TGTGCCAGCAGGTGGACAGGGGGCAATCAGCCCCAGCATTTT. Amino acids: CASRWTGGNQPQHF.

The genes are TRBV11-3 and TRBJ2-7; 8 bases line up with TRBD2. The CDR3 totals 15 residues. The V and J ends lost 5 bases and 2 bases, in that order; junction bases with no gene match: 8. From germline, CDR1 is SGHNT and CDR2 YENEEA. Here the CDR3 reads CASSLGLAGPYEQYF. In DNA, the CDR3 is TGTGCCAGCAGCCTGGGGCTAGCGGGCCCCTACGAGCAGTACTTC.

The chain joins TRBV2 to TRBJ2-7, with TRBD1 matching 9 bases. J was trimmed by 5 bases and V by 4 bases; bases with no gene match: 6. The CDR3 runs to 14 residues. Germline values: CDR1 SNHLY, CDR2 FYNNEI. The CDR3, as DNA: TGTGCCAGCAGTGCGGGACAGGGATTCCACGAGCAGTACTTC. This translates into CASSAGQGFHEQYF.

V usage is TRBV6-5 and J usage is TRBJ1-4; D is possibly TRBD1 (6 bases). Germline V lookup: CDR1 MNHEY, CDR2 SVGAGI. The CDR3 covers 16 residues. V gave up 2 bases and J gave up 0 bases, with 10 bases separating them. The CDR3 coding sequence is TGTGCCAGCAGTTACGAGTCAGGGGCAACTAATGAAAAACTGTTTTTT. It specifies CASSYESGATNEKLFF.

The gene calls are TRBV6-5 and TRBJ1-1; tentatively, D is TRBD1 (6 bases). This CDR3 contains 14 residues. Between the trimmed V and J ends, which lost 6 bases and 3 bases, there was a span of 14 bases. CDR1 and CDR2 (germline): MNHEY, SVGAGI. The CDR3 nucleotides are TGTGCCAGCAGCTACATGGACAGACACACTGAAGCTTTCTTT. Protein sequence: CASSYMDRHTEAFF.

The chain combines TRBV5-4 with TRBJ1-1, with D tentatively TRBD1 (5 bases). Germline CDR1 is SGHNT and CDR2 is YYREEE (reference sequence). The CDR3 is made up of 13 amino acids. V lost 0 bases and J 8 bases, leaving 11 bases between the germline ends. The CDR3 spells CASSLAPDREAFF. In DNA, the CDR3 is TGTGCCAGCAGCTTGGCCCCCGACAGAGAAGCTTTCTTT.

To note about this clone: The conserved phenylalanine or tryptophan normally closing the CDR3 is absent here, so this likely arose from a read error. The limits of the CDR3 on the DNA are not certain, so only TCRdb's listed CDR3 is given. The chain has TRBV6-5 and TRBJ2-7; the DNA was not used to check the table's D call, TRBD2. Germline CDR1 and CDR2: MNHEY and SVGAGI. The CDR3 is made up of 14 amino acids, end residues included. The CDR3 sequence: CASSPPGRGATEVI.

The chain couples TRBV6-2 or TRBV6-3 to TRBJ2-1; 8 bases agree with TRBD2. V gave up 4 bases and J gave up 5 bases; unmatched junction bases: 13. CDR1 and CDR2 (germline): MNHEY, SVGEGT. The CDR3 has 17 amino acids. In DNA, the CDR3 is TGTGCCAGCAGTTTCACCCTACTAGCGGAGGGGGACAATGAGCAGTTCTTC. Amino acids: CASSFTLLAEGDNEQFF.